The clone carrying this T cell receptor beta chain was recorded at least ten times. What it recognizes is unknown. The record originates from a study of T cell repertoires in cytomegalovirus infection. Study-wide points: Public TCR beta family frequency separated CMV-and-HLA carriers, including in an independent cohort.

TCRdb itself ran the reads through MiXCR, one entry per CDR3 protein. The data hold about 360,000 distinct CDR3 sequences, with 15% to 20% observed a single time. The CDR3 is 15 residues long. V lost 5 bases and J 4 bases, leaving 12 bases between the germline ends. Looked up from germline, CDR1 is SEHNR and CDR2 is FQNEAQ (reference sequence). The clonotype was recovered from a human donor in good health (CMV status not recorded). Some clones in this sample may be carry-over from other donors' samples. This chain links TRBV7-9 with TRBJ2-6; a weak D match, TRBD1 (5 bases). Source material: PBMCs. The CDR3 DNA reads as TGTGCCAGCAGCCCTCGACAGTCGGGGGCCAACGTCCTGACTTTC. Its translation: CASSPRQSGANVLTF.